A selection of T cell receptor beta chains follows, all from one sample in a study of OX40 agonist ivuxolimab in advanced cancers. Clones were sequenced by immunoSEQ multiplex PCR, and TCRdb holds only the in-frame ones, with some missing. The data hold about 55,000 clones, with approximately 84% observed a single time. Sequencing was performed on CD4+ or CD8+ T cells sorted from blood, taken in a trial of the OX40 agonist ivuxolimab. The source is an adult with an advanced solid tumor such as melanoma, head and neck, liver or kidney cancer. The CDR3 runs from the conserved cysteine through the conserved F or W.

TRBJ2-6	TRBV27	14	CASSWGSGANVLTF
TRBJ2-2	TRBV5-1	16	CASSGTSGRPPGELFF
TRBJ1-5	TRBV7-9	15	CASSRGAGFGQPQHF
TRBJ2-1	TRBV1	16	CTSSHALAETYNEQFF
TRBJ2-7	TRBV19	15	CASRGRLAESYEQYF
TRBJ2-3	TRBV18	13	CASSPLPADTQYF
TRBJ2-1	TRBV7-7	15	CASSLIPGSYNEQFF
TRBJ1-4	TRBV30	14	CAWSGGGWDEKLFF
TRBJ1-5	TRBV28	15	CASSSATPGRRAQHF
TRBJ2-2	TRBV18	14	CATFPQSRTGELFF
TRBJ2-3	TRBV7-9	14	CASSRNAGTDTQYF
TRBJ2-5	TRBV28	15	CASSSPTDTPRAQYF
TRBJ2-4	TRBV7-9	15	CASSAALGAKNIQYF
TRBJ2-1	TRBV19	13	CASHSFNGYEQFF
TRBJ2-3	TRBV7-8	17	CASSPSSWGESTDTQYF
TRBJ2-3	TRBV15	11	CATGEADTQYF
TRBJ2-3	TRBV18	14	CASAPRGSTDTQYF
TRBJ2-7	TRBV15	15	CATRSPGDRTYEQYF
TRBJ2-1	TRBV5-1	16	CASSLVRRAGGDEQFF
TRBJ2-2	TRBV19	14	CASTPWGGAGELFF
TRBJ2-1	TRBV4-2	17	CASSQGEPGLAGNEQFF
TRBJ2-7	TRBV2	15	CASSGQANAFYEQYF
TRBJ1-4	TRBV6-1	12	CASSEIGEKLFF
TRBJ1-5	TRBV7-8	18	CASSLEGEIAALVWPQHF
TRBJ1-3	TRBV5-6	16	CASSTFGLFSGNTIYF
NA	TRBV6-4	14	CASSERDGPYEQYF
TRBJ2-1	TRBV9	15	CASSSTGSSYNEQFF
TRBJ2-7	TRBV6-5	15	CASSFLTGKSYEQYF
TRBJ1-5	TRBV15	15	CATSRVRGGIQPQHF
TRBJ1-5	TRBV10-2	15	CASSEEGVSNQPQHF
TRBJ1-1	TRBV30	12	CALSPGQTEAFF
TRBJ2-7	TRBV29-1	15	CSVVIAGGHPYEQYF
TRBJ2-1	TRBV29-1	12	CSVETLFNEQFF
TRBJ2-3	TRBV28	15	CASSYPAGSTDTQYF
TRBJ1-1	TRBV30	13	CAWSRPPGVEAFF
TRBJ2-5	TRBV28	14	CASSFGTSGMGPNF
TRBJ1-5	TRBV2	14	CASSARGLDQPQHF
TRBJ2-2	TRBV5-5	17	CASSFTVSGTRTGELFF
TRBJ2-1	TRBV21-1	17	CASSSQGGGPSYNEQFF